This T cell receptor beta chain stems from a study of T cells in Graves' hyperthyroidism and ophthalmopathy. This clonotype showed up many times. Each patient was aged 18 to 65 and had newly diagnosed hyperthyroidism of under 2 months' duration. Exclusion criteria comprised uncontrolled infection, other autoimmune disease, pregnancy or lactation. PBMCs were collected from a roughly 10 ml volume of fresh peripheral blood. TCR beta CDR3 regions were amplified from RNA. Initially, a first-round RT-PCR of the TCR CDR3 employed the HTBI primer set. TCRdb re-called the multiplex PCR reads through MiXCR, storing one row per CDR3 protein. The sample holds around 290,000 distinct CDR3 sequences, roughly 13% seen once. Trimming took off 3 bases at V and 0 bases at J, with 10 bases between the two ends. CDR1 DFQATT and CDR2 SNEGSKA come from the germline V gene (reference sequence). The CDR3 totals 14 residues.

Material: blood. This receptor was identified in a woman aged 25-40 years with Graves' hyperthyroidism that later progressed to Graves' ophthalmopathy. The V and J genes are TRBV20-1 and TRBJ2-3, with D perhaps TRBD1 or TRBD2 (5 bases each). The CDR3 reads CSASGTKSTDTQYF. CDR3 nucleotides: TGCAGTGCTAGCGGGACCAAGAGCACAGATACGCAGTATTTT.